These 19 T cell receptor beta chains share one sample of origin, sequenced in a study of T-cell reconstitution after alpha-beta-depleted transplantation in children. This sample's TCRbeta library carried unique molecular identifier barcodes. One entry per CDR3 protein, called by TCRdb with MiXCR from the PCR reads. Here the sample spans about 240,000 distinct CDR3 sequences, around 25% being singletons. This sample comprised PBMCs, obtained before TCRalphabeta/CD19-depleted stem cell transplant. These receptors all stem from a girl aged 2-10 years with Fanconi anemia, due to receive a stem cell transplant.

This clonotype showed up many times. This chain connects TRBV12-3 or TRBV12-4 to TRBJ1-5; no clear D. The length of the CDR3 is 15 residues. V was pared by 5 bases and J by 2 bases, with 13 bases between. The CDR3 DNA sequence: TGTGCCAGCAGTAGATCGTCGCGCGGCAATCAGCCCCAGCATTTT. This sequence encodes CASSRSSRGNQPQHF.

V usage is TRBV20-1 and J usage is TRBJ2-3, with TRBD2 matching 14 bases. Germline CDR1 and CDR2: DFQATT and SNEGSKA (reference sequence). This CDR3 spans 15 amino acids. V gave up 3 bases and J gave up 7 bases; unmatched junction bases: 6. CDR3 coding DNA: TGCAGTGCTAGCAACGGACTAGCGGGGGGAAATACGCAGTATTTT. This sequence encodes CSASNGLAGGNTQYF.

In its sample, this clonotype was seen a few times. CDR3: CASSSVGAGELFF. DNA for the CDR3: TGCGCCAGCAGCTCAGTGGGGGCCGGGGAGCTGTTTTTT. V gene TRBV5-1 combines with J gene TRBJ2-2; either TRBD1 or TRBD2 may supply D (5 bases each). Germline values: CDR1 SGHRS, CDR2 YFSETQ. This CDR3 contains 13 residues. V shed 3 bases and J shed 6 bases, with 9 bases lying between them.

This clonotype came up many times. This chain links TRBV27 with TRBJ2-7; D is unresolved. Looked up from germline, CDR1 is MNHEY and CDR2 is SMNVEV (reference sequence). V shed 1 base and J shed 7 bases, with 5 bases lying between them. This CDR3 has 11 residues. This CDR3 is CASSLLGEQYF. The CDR3 DNA reads as TGTGCCAGCAGTTTATTGGGGGAGCAGTACTTC.

This clonotype occurred a few times. This chain links TRBV28 with TRBJ1-2; D unresolved. The CDR3 runs 12 residues. Looked up from germline, CDR1 is MDHEN and CDR2 is SYDVKM. V lost 7 bases and J 14 bases, leaving 20 bases between the germline ends. In DNA form, the CDR3 reads TGTGCCAGCACCACCTCGAGGAATCCTCATACCTTC. This encodes CASTTSRNPHTF.

The sample holds many counts of this clonotype. This sequence joins TRBV20-1 and TRBJ2-7; D gene uncertain. CDR1 is DFQATT and CDR2 is SNEGSKA in the germline V gene (reference sequence). The CDR3 loop spans 11 amino acids. Trimming pared 5 bases from V and 3 bases from J, leaving 8 bases between. CDR3 DNA sequence: TGCAGTGCTCTAAAAAACTACGAGCAGTACTTC. This codes for CSALKNYEQYF.

The chain couples TRBV4-2 to TRBJ2-3, with 9 nucleotides matching TRBD2. The CDR3 has 18 amino acids. CDR1 and CDR2 from the germline V gene are LGHNA and YNFKEQ. V lost 1 base, J lost 0 bases, and 8 bases stayed unmatched. The CDR3 region is CASSQGAAGGLSTDTQYF. CDR3 coding DNA: TGTGCCAGCAGCCAAGGCGCAGCGGGGGGCCTTAGCACAGATACGCAGTATTTT.

The V call is TRBV20-1, the J call TRBJ2-7; weak D call: TRBD1 (5 bases). This CDR3 comprises 15 residues. V was cut by 0 bases and J by 7 bases, with 19 bases left in between. In germline, CDR1 is DFQATT, CDR2 SNEGSKA (reference sequence). The CDR3 loop is CSARDFGAAQREQYF. The CDR3 DNA is TGCAGTGCTAGAGATTTTGGGGCGGCCCAACGGGAGCAGTACTTC.

The genes are TRBV12-3 or TRBV12-4 and TRBJ2-3; D gene unclear. CDR3 length equals 15 residues. Trimming removed 2 bases at V and 3 bases at J, with 12 bases between. The CDR3 is CASSLSGGRTDTQYF. The CDR3 region has the DNA TGTGCCAGCAGTTTATCAGGCGGCCGGACAGATACGCAGTATTTT.

This clonotype came up many times. The chain's CDR3 is CASSSPMGPGELFF. The CDR3 nucleotides read TGTGCCAGCAGCTCCCCTATGGGGCCCGGGGAGCTGTTTTTT. The rearrangement uses TRBV7-2 and TRBJ2-2; D possibly corresponds to TRBD1 (5 bases). In germline, CDR1 is SGHTA, CDR2 FQGNSA. V lost 4 bases, J lost 6 bases, and 12 bases lay in between. The CDR3 has 14 amino acids. The full variable domain, rest sourced from reference TRBV7-2 and TRBJ2-2, is GAGVSQSPSNKVTEKGKDVELRCDPISGHTALYWYRQSLGQGLEFLIYFQGNSAPDKSGLPSDRFSAERTGGSVSTLTIQRTQQEDSAVYLCASSSPMGPGELFFGEGSRLTVL.

This clonotype has a count of ten or more. The V and J genes are TRBV29-1 and TRBJ1-4; unclear D gene. Trimming took off 4 bases at V and 10 bases at J, with 13 bases between the two ends. This CDR3 spans 12 amino acids. Germline assignment: CDR1 SQVTM and CDR2 ANQGSEA. CDR3 loop: CSVVGDLGKLFF. The CDR3 bases are TGCAGCGTTGTGGGCGACCTCGGAAAACTGTTTTTT.

This clonotype was picked up a small number of times. V is TRBV20-1 and J is TRBJ2-1; D gene ambiguous. The CDR3 has 18 amino acids. Germline V gene sequence: CDR1 DFQATT, CDR2 SNEGSKA (reference sequence). Trimming left V 1 base short and J 0 bases short, with 19 bases between. CDR3 region: CSARAPLYNLSSYNEQFF. In DNA form, the CDR3 reads TGCAGTGCTAGAGCCCCTCTCTACAACTTATCCTCCTACAATGAGCAGTTCTTC.

This chain links TRBV20-1 with TRBJ2-7; possibly TRBD1 for D (6 bases). This CDR3 has 12 amino acids. Germline V gives CDR1 DFQATT, CDR2 SNEGSKA (reference sequence). CDR3 sequence (DNA): TGCAGCGCCCGGACAGCCCTCTACGAGCAGTACTTC. Translation gives CSARTALYEQYF.

There are a few counts of this clonotype. The CDR3 protein is CASSVGAGVTYEQYF. For the CDR3, the DNA is TGTGCCAGCAGCGTAGGAGCGGGGGTGACCTACGAGCAGTACTTC. The chain has TRBV9 and TRBJ2-7, with TRBD2 matching over 8 bases. Trimming took 0 bases from V and 2 from J; bases not matched to a gene: 4. The CDR3 has 15 residues. Germline V gene sequence: CDR1 SGDLS, CDR2 YYNGEE.

V is TRBV7-9 and J is TRBJ2-3; D is tentatively TRBD1 or TRBD2 (5 bases each). The CDR3 is made up of 17 amino acids. Deletions cut 1 base from V and 4 bases from J, with 18 bases between. Germline V gene lookup returns CDR1 SEHNR and CDR2 FQNEAQ (reference sequence). The CDR3 is CASSLVRGRRHADTQYF. The CDR3 DNA reads as TGTGCCAGCAGCTTAGTCCGGGGCAGGAGGCACGCAGATACGCAGTATTTT.

This clonotype has a handful of counts. This chain joins TRBV20-1 and TRBJ2-1; no clear D gene. V shed 0 bases and J shed 8 bases, with 11 bases lying between them. Germline-derived CDR1 and CDR2 are DFQATT and SNEGSKA (reference sequence). CDR3 length equals 13 residues. Here the CDR3 reads CSARESLVYEQFF. DNA for the CDR3: TGCAGTGCTAGAGAGTCCCTAGTCTATGAGCAGTTCTTC.

Many counts were recorded for this clonotype. The gene calls are TRBV6-5 and TRBJ1-2; perhaps TRBD1 as D (5 bases). Between the trimmed V and J ends, which lost 2 bases and 3 bases, there was a span of 19 bases. In germline, CDR1 is MNHEY, CDR2 SVGAGI. The CDR3 runs to 17 residues. The CDR3 protein is CASSYVIRVREDYGYTF. Here the CDR3 DNA reads TGTGCCAGCAGTTACGTTATTAGGGTCAGGGAGGACTATGGCTACACCTTC.

Remarks on this clonotype: This clone may be a read error of a much larger clone one base away. The chain combines TRBV11-1 with TRBJ1-1, with D unclear. Germline values: CDR1 SGHAT, CDR2 FQDESV (reference sequence). This CDR3 is 13 amino acids long. The ends were cut back, 3 bases at V and 0 bases at J, with 5 bases in the middle. The CDR3 coding sequence is TGTGCCAGCAGCTTGTACATGAACACTGAAGCTTTCTTT. Protein sequence: CASSLYMNTEAFF.

This chain uses TRBV27 with TRBJ2-1; D may match TRBD1 or TRBD2 (5 bases each). Trimming removed 3 bases from V and 2 bases from J, with 11 bases in between. Germline lookup yields CDR1 MNHEY and CDR2 SMNVEV (reference sequence). The CDR3 loop spans 15 amino acids. The CDR3 DNA reads TGTGCCAGCAGTTTCCCGGGGCGTCCCTACAATGAGCAGTTCTTC. Protein product: CASSFPGRPYNEQFF.